Listed below are T cell receptor beta chains from one sample, sequenced in a study of T cells after yellow fever vaccination. TCRdb processed the 5' RACE reads anew with MiXCR; each CDR3 protein has one entry. This sample has approximately 300,000 distinct CDR3 sequences; around 7.3% occur once, and the top ten carry 15% to 20%. The sample in question was PBMCs, obtained about 49 days after the first yellow fever vaccination. The receptors shown here come from a man in his late teens or twenties who received the YFV17D yellow fever vaccine. CDR3s include the opening cysteine and the closing phenylalanine or tryptophan. Each record gives: CDR3 protein, CDR3 DNA, V gene, clone size, J gene, D gene. D genes are given only for firm matches. The size entry is marked missing in some rows and otherwise reads once, few, many or a size class.

cdr3_aa: CASSPGGPGTEAFF; cdr3_nt: TGTGCCAGCTCACCAGGCGGGCCGGGCACTGAAGCTTTCTTT; v_call: TRBV18; clone_size: few; j_call: TRBJ1-1; d_call: NA
cdr3_aa: CASSEDSYYGYTF; cdr3_nt: TGTGCCAGCAGTGAGGACAGTTACTATGGCTACACCTTC; v_call: TRBV6-2/TRBV6-3; clone_size: few; j_call: TRBJ1-2; d_call: NA
cdr3_aa: CASSLYTPSPPPLHF; cdr3_nt: TGTGCCAGCAGCTTATATACTCCAAGCCCCCCGCCCCTCCACTTT; v_call: TRBV7-2; clone_size: NA; j_call: TRBJ1-6; d_call: NA
cdr3_aa: CASSLELAYNEQFF; cdr3_nt: TGTGCCAGCAGCTTAGAACTCGCCTACAATGAGCAGTTCTTC; v_call: TRBV7-9; clone_size: many; j_call: TRBJ2-1; d_call: NA
cdr3_aa: CASSPRRQRGEYNEQFF; cdr3_nt: TGTGCCAGCTCACCAAGGAGGCAGCGGGGGGAATACAATGAGCAGTTCTTC; v_call: TRBV18; clone_size: few; j_call: TRBJ2-1; d_call: TRBD2
cdr3_aa: CASSRTAAGELFF; cdr3_nt: TGTGCCAGCTCCCGGACCGCGGCCGGGGAGCTGTTTTTT; v_call: TRBV2; clone_size: few; j_call: TRBJ2-2; d_call: NA
cdr3_aa: CASSGQPRDEQYF; cdr3_nt: TGCGCCAGCAGCGGGCAGCCGAGGGACGAGCAGTACTTC; v_call: TRBV5-1; clone_size: few; j_call: TRBJ2-7; d_call: NA
cdr3_aa: CASSPRPGFDTQYF; cdr3_nt: TGTGCCAGCAGCCCCCGGCCGGGGTTCGATACGCAGTATTTT; v_call: TRBV4-2; clone_size: many; j_call: TRBJ2-3; d_call: NA
cdr3_aa: CARTGSQETQYF; cdr3_nt: TGTGCCAGGACGGGAAGCCAAGAGACCCAGTACTTC; v_call: TRBV7-9; clone_size: NA; j_call: TRBJ2-5; d_call: NA
cdr3_aa: CATSDLTVNYGYTF; cdr3_nt: TGTGCCACCAGTGATTTGACAGTAAACTATGGCTACACCTTC; v_call: TRBV24-1; clone_size: NA; j_call: TRBJ1-2; d_call: NA
cdr3_aa: CAISEWQASDEQFF; cdr3_nt: TGTGCCATCAGTGAATGGCAGGCTAGCGATGAGCAGTTCTTC; v_call: TRBV10-3; clone_size: many; j_call: TRBJ2-1; d_call: NA
cdr3_aa: CASSSRTGVFVEQYF; cdr3_nt: TGCGCCAGCAGCTCGCGGACAGGGGTCTTTGTCGAGCAGTACTTC; v_call: TRBV5-1; clone_size: NA; j_call: TRBJ2-7; d_call: TRBD1
cdr3_aa: CASSLSHFTGELFF; cdr3_nt: TGTGCCAGCAGTTTAAGCCACTTCACCGGGGAGCTGTTTTTT; v_call: TRBV12-3/TRBV12-4; clone_size: few; j_call: TRBJ2-2; d_call: NA
cdr3_aa: CASSFSGAFNYGYTF; cdr3_nt: TGTGCCAGCAGCTTTTCAGGTGCTTTTAACTATGGCTACACCTTC; v_call: TRBV5-6; clone_size: NA; j_call: TRBJ1-2; d_call: NA
cdr3_aa: CASTPSGANVLTF; cdr3_nt: TGTGCCAGCACCCCCTCTGGGGCCAACGTCCTGACTTTC; v_call: TRBV7-3; clone_size: many; j_call: TRBJ2-6; d_call: NA
cdr3_aa: CCANRLAGPTDTQYF; cdr3_nt: TGCTGTGCTAACCGACTAGCGGGGCCCACAGATACGCAGTATTTT; v_call: TRBV20-1; clone_size: NA; j_call: TRBJ2-3; d_call: TRBD2
cdr3_aa: CASSRTETNEKLFF; cdr3_nt: TGTGCCAGCAGCCGGACAGAGACTAATGAAAAACTGTTTTTT; v_call: TRBV3-1; clone_size: few; j_call: TRBJ1-4; d_call: NA
cdr3_aa: CASSLRAGNYEQYF; cdr3_nt: TGTGCCAGCAGCTTGCGAGCGGGGAACTACGAGCAGTACTTC; v_call: TRBV5-4; clone_size: NA; j_call: TRBJ2-7; d_call: TRBD2
cdr3_aa: CASSWTGGEETQYF; cdr3_nt: TGCGCCAGCAGCTGGACGGGGGGTGAGGAGACCCAGTACTTC; v_call: TRBV5-1; clone_size: many; j_call: TRBJ2-5; d_call: TRBD2
cdr3_aa: CASSPQGAIANQPQHF; cdr3_nt: TGTGCCAGCAGCCCACAGGGGGCAATCGCCAATCAGCCCCAGCATTTT; v_call: TRBV4-2; clone_size: NA; j_call: TRBJ1-5; d_call: TRBD1
cdr3_aa: CSARDPNGYNEQFF; cdr3_nt: TGCAGTGCTAGAGACCCCAATGGTTACAATGAGCAGTTCTTC; v_call: TRBV20-1; clone_size: NA; j_call: TRBJ2-1; d_call: NA
cdr3_aa: CASSLVFSSGGIHNEQFF; cdr3_nt: TGTGCCAGCAGCTTAGTGTTTAGTAGCGGGGGGATCCACAATGAGCAGTTCTTC; v_call: TRBV11-2; clone_size: NA; j_call: TRBJ2-1; d_call: TRBD2
cdr3_aa: CASSQANGDEAFF; cdr3_nt: TGTGCCAGCAGCCAGGCCAATGGCGATGAAGCTTTCTTT; v_call: TRBV3-1; clone_size: few; j_call: TRBJ1-1; d_call: NA
cdr3_aa: CASSLVAGEAYEQYF; cdr3_nt: TGCGCCAGCAGCTTGGTAGCGGGGGAAGCCTACGAGCAGTACTTC; v_call: TRBV5-1; clone_size: many; j_call: TRBJ2-7; d_call: TRBD2
cdr3_aa: CASSFTGTDRFGEQFF; cdr3_nt: TGCGCCAGCAGCTTTACCGGGACAGATAGATTCGGTGAGCAGTTCTTC; v_call: TRBV5-1; clone_size: few; j_call: TRBJ2-1; d_call: TRBD1
cdr3_aa: CASSLEQLSGNTIYF; cdr3_nt: TGTGCCAGCAGCTTAGAGCAGCTCTCTGGAAACACCATATATTTT; v_call: TRBV11-2; clone_size: NA; j_call: TRBJ1-3; d_call: NA
cdr3_aa: CSARSVATNEKLFF; cdr3_nt: TGCAGTGCTAGATCGGTTGCAACTAATGAAAAACTGTTTTTT; v_call: TRBV20-1; clone_size: few; j_call: TRBJ1-4; d_call: NA
cdr3_aa: CASSPIQGGQPQHF; cdr3_nt: TGTGCCAGCAGTCCGATACAGGGGGGTCAGCCCCAGCATTTT; v_call: TRBV27; clone_size: few; j_call: TRBJ1-5; d_call: TRBD1
cdr3_aa: CASSLNWGNSPLHF; cdr3_nt: TGTGCCAGCAGTTTAAATTGGGGTAATTCACCCCTCCACTTT; v_call: TRBV27; clone_size: NA; j_call: TRBJ1-6; d_call: NA
cdr3_aa: CASTPGSGLSYEQYF; cdr3_nt: TGCGCCAGCACCCCCGGGTCGGGCCTATCCTACGAGCAGTACTTC; v_call: TRBV5-1; clone_size: many; j_call: TRBJ2-7; d_call: NA
cdr3_aa: CARGGLMDRGRTEAFF; cdr3_nt: TGTGCCCGAGGTGGTCTGATGGACAGGGGCCGGACTGAAGCTTTCTTT; v_call: TRBV30; clone_size: many; j_call: TRBJ1-1; d_call: TRBD1
cdr3_aa: CASSPHPDRANTEAFF; cdr3_nt: TGTGCCAGCAGCCCCCATCCGGACAGGGCGAACACTGAAGCTTTCTTT; v_call: TRBV5-5; clone_size: few; j_call: TRBJ1-1; d_call: TRBD1
cdr3_aa: CANSRTGVAGQPQHF; cdr3_nt: TGTGCCAACAGTCGGACAGGGGTAGCAGGTCAGCCCCAGCATTTT; v_call: TRBV12-3/TRBV12-4; clone_size: NA; j_call: TRBJ1-5; d_call: TRBD1
cdr3_aa: CSASRTTNTGELFF; cdr3_nt: TGCAGTGCTTCTCGGACCACGAACACCGGGGAGCTGTTTTTT; v_call: TRBV20-1; clone_size: many; j_call: TRBJ2-2; d_call: NA
cdr3_aa: CASSLVPGQGRGTGELFF; cdr3_nt: TGTGCCAGCAGCTTAGTCCCGGGACAGGGGCGGGGCACCGGGGAGCTGTTTTTT; v_call: TRBV11-1; clone_size: NA; j_call: TRBJ2-2; d_call: TRBD1
cdr3_aa: CASSPIGGLGTQYF; cdr3_nt: TGTGCCAGCAGCCCCATAGGGGGCCTCGGGACCCAGTACTTC; v_call: TRBV27; clone_size: many; j_call: TRBJ2-5; d_call: TRBD1
cdr3_aa: CASSFGGGGYEQYF; cdr3_nt: TGTGCCAGCAGTTTTGGCGGGGGGGGGTACGAGCAGTACTTC; v_call: TRBV28; clone_size: many; j_call: TRBJ2-7; d_call: TRBD2
cdr3_aa: CASSQPAGPGDTQFF; cdr3_nt: TGTGCCAGCAGCCAACCCGCGGGACCGGGGGACACGCAGTTCTTC; v_call: TRBV4-2; clone_size: NA; j_call: TRBJ2-1; d_call: NA
cdr3_aa: CASSFLGGASHNEQFF; cdr3_nt: TGTGCCAGCAGTTTTCTGGGCGGAGCTTCTCACAATGAGCAGTTCTTC; v_call: TRBV12-3/TRBV12-4; clone_size: many; j_call: TRBJ2-1; d_call: NA
cdr3_aa: CASSISDTLAGGPGDTQYF; cdr3_nt: TGTGCCAGCAGCATCTCAGATACCTTAGCGGGGGGGCCTGGTGATACGCAGTATTTT; v_call: TRBV11-2; clone_size: few; j_call: TRBJ2-3; d_call: TRBD2
cdr3_aa: CSASLVSGNYGYTF; cdr3_nt: TGCAGTGCTAGCTTAGTGTCTGGTAACTATGGCTACACCTTC; v_call: TRBV20-1; clone_size: few; j_call: TRBJ1-2; d_call: NA
cdr3_aa: CASSEDTLGDTQYF; cdr3_nt: TGTGCCAGCAGCGAAGATACCCTGGGGGATACGCAGTATTTT; v_call: TRBV9; clone_size: NA; j_call: TRBJ2-3; d_call: NA
cdr3_aa: CASSLSVDSGNTEAFF; cdr3_nt: TGTGCCAGCAGCTTAAGTGTTGATTCGGGGAACACTGAAGCTTTCTTT; v_call: TRBV7-9; clone_size: few; j_call: TRBJ1-1; d_call: NA
cdr3_aa: CSARDGSNTGELFF; cdr3_nt: TGCAGTGCTAGGGACGGTTCGAACACCGGGGAGCTGTTTTTT; v_call: TRBV20-1; clone_size: few; j_call: TRBJ2-2; d_call: NA
cdr3_aa: CASSVGLRPPGDTEAFF; cdr3_nt: TGTGCCAGCAGCGTAGGGTTGCGACCCCCTGGAGACACTGAAGCTTTCTTT; v_call: TRBV9; clone_size: NA; j_call: TRBJ1-1; d_call: NA
cdr3_aa: CASSWRTANEKLFF; cdr3_nt: TGTGCCAGCAGTTGGAGAACAGCTAATGAAAAACTGTTTTTT; v_call: TRBV6-5; clone_size: NA; j_call: TRBJ1-4; d_call: NA
cdr3_aa: CASKGALGANVLTF; cdr3_nt: TGTGCCAGCAAAGGGGCCTTAGGGGCCAACGTCCTGACTTTC; v_call: TRBV27; clone_size: NA; j_call: TRBJ2-6; d_call: NA
cdr3_aa: CASSTTRQSTDTQYF; cdr3_nt: TGTGCCAGCAGCACGACCAGACAGAGCACAGATACGCAGTATTTT; v_call: TRBV28; clone_size: NA; j_call: TRBJ2-3; d_call: NA
cdr3_aa: CASSSVTYQPQHF; cdr3_nt: TGTGCCAGCAGTTCGGTCACTTATCAGCCCCAGCATTTT; v_call: TRBV6-2/TRBV6-3; clone_size: NA; j_call: TRBJ1-5; d_call: NA
cdr3_aa: CASSLRTAGGADTQYF; cdr3_nt: TGTGCCAGCAGCTTAAGGACCGCGGGGGGGGCAGATACGCAGTATTTT; v_call: TRBV5-4; clone_size: NA; j_call: TRBJ2-3; d_call: TRBD2
cdr3_aa: CASLGGGYNEQFF; cdr3_nt: TGTGCCAGCCTAGGGGGGGGCTACAATGAGCAGTTCTTC; v_call: TRBV19; clone_size: NA; j_call: TRBJ2-1; d_call: NA
cdr3_aa: CATSRGLAGGRNEQFF; cdr3_nt: TGTGCCACCAGCAGAGGGTTAGCGGGGGGCCGCAATGAGCAGTTCTTC; v_call: TRBV15; clone_size: few; j_call: TRBJ2-1; d_call: TRBD2
cdr3_aa: CSARLWQSSYEQYF; cdr3_nt: TGCAGTGCTAGGCTCTGGCAGAGCTCCTACGAGCAGTACTTC; v_call: TRBV20-1; clone_size: few; j_call: TRBJ2-7; d_call: NA